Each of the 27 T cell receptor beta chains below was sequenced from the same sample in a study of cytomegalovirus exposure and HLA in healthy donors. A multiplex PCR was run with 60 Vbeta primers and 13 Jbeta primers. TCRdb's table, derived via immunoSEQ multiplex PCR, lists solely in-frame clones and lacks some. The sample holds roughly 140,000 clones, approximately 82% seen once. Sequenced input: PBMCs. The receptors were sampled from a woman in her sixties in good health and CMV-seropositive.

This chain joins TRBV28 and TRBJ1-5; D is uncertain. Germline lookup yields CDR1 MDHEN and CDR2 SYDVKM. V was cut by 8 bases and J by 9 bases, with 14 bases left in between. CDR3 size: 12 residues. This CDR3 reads CASGLGGRPQHF. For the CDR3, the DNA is TGTGCCAGCGGTCTAGGCGGAAGGCCCCAGCATTTT. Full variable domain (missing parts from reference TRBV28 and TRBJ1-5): DVKVTQSSRYLVKRTGEKVFLECVQDMDHENMFWYRQDPGLGLRLIYFSYDVKMKEKGDIPEGYSVSREKKERFSLILESASTNQTSMYLCASGLGGRPQHFGDGTRLSIL.

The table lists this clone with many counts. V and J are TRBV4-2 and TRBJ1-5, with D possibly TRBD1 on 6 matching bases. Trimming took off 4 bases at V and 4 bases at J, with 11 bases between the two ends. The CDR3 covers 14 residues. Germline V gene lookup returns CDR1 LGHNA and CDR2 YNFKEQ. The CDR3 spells CASSRGQGNQPQHF. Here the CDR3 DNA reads TGTGCCAGCAGCCGGGGGCAGGGGAATCAGCCCCAGCATTTT.

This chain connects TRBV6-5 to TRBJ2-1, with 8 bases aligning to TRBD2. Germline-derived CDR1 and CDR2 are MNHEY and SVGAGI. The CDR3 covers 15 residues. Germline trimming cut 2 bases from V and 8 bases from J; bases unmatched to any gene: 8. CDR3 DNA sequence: TGTGCCAGCAGTTACGGGATAGCGGGACGGGATGAGCAGTTCTTC. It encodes CASSYGIAGRDEQFF.

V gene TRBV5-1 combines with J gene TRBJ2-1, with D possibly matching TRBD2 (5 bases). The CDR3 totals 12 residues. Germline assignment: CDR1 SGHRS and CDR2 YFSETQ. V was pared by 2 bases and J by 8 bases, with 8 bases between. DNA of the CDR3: TGCGCCAGCAGCTTTAGCGACGATGAGCAGTTCTTC. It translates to CASSFSDDEQFF.

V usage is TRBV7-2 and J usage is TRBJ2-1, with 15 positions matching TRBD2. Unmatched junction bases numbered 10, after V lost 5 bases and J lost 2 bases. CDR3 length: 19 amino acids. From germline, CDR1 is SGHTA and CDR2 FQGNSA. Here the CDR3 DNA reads TGTGCCAGCAGCCCTAAATCGGGACTAGCGGGAGGAACCTACAATGAGCAGTTCTTC. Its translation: CASSPKSGLAGGTYNEQFF.

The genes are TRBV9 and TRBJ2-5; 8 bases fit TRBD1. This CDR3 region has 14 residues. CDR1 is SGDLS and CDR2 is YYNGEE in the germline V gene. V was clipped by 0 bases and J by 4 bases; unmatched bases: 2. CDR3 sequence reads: CASSVGQGTETQYF. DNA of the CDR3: TGTGCCAGCAGCGTAGGACAGGGGACAGAGACCCAGTACTTC.

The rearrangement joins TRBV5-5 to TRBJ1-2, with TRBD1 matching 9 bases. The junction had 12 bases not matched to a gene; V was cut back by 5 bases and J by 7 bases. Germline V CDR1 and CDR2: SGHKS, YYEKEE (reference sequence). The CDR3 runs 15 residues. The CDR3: CASSLIGRTGAGYTF. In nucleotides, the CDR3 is TGTGCCAGCAGTCTGATCGGAAGGACAGGGGCTGGCTACACCTTC. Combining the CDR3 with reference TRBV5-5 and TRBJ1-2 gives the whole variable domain DAGVTQSPTHLIKTRGQQVTLRCSPISGHKSVSWYQQVLGQGPQFIFQYYEKEERGRGNFPDRFSARQFPNYSSELNVNALLLGDSALYLCASSLIGRTGAGYTFGSGTRLTVV.

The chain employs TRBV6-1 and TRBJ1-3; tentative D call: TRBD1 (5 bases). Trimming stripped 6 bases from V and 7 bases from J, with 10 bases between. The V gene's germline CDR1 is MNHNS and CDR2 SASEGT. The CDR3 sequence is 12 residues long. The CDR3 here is CASRADSNTIYF. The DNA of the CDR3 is TGTGCCAGCAGAGCTGACAGCAACACCATATATTTT.

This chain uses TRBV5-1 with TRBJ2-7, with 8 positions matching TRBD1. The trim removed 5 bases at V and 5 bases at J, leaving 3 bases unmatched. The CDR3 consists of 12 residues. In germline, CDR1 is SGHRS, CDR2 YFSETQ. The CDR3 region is CASSPDRDEQYF. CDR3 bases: TGCGCCAGCAGTCCGGACAGGGACGAGCAGTACTTC. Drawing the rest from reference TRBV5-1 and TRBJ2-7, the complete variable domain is KAGVTQTPRYLIKTRGQQVTLSCSPISGHRSVSWYQQTPGQGLQFLFEYFSETQRNKGNFPGRFSGRQFSNSRSEMNVSTLELGDSALYLCASSPDRDEQYFGPGTRLTVT.

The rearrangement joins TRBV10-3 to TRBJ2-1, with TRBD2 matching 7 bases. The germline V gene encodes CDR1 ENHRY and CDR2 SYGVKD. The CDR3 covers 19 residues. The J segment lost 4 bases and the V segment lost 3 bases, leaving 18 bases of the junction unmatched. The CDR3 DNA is TGTGCCATCAGTGACCGAGGGACTACGCCGACTTCATCATACAATGAGCAGTTCTTC. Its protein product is CAISDRGTTPTSSYNEQFF.

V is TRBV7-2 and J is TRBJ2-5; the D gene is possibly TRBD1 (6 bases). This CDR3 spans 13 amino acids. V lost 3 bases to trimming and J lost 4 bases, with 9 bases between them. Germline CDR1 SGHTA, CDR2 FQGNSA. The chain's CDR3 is CASSLAGAETQYF. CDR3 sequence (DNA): TGTGCCAGCAGCTTGGCAGGGGCAGAGACCCAGTACTTC.

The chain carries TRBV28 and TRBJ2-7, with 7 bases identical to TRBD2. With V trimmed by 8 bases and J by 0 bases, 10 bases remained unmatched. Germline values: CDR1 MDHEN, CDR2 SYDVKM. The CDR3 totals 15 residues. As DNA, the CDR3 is TGTGCCAGCGGGGCCGGGACTACCAACTCCTACGAGCAGTACTTC. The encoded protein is CASGAGTTNSYEQYF.

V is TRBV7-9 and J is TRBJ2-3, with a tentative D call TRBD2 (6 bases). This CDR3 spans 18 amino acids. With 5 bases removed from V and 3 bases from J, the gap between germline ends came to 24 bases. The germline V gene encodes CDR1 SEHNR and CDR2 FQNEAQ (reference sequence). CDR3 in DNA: TGTGCCAGCAGCCCCGGGGGATTTAAGGGGACGAATACAGATACGCAGTATTTT. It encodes CASSPGGFKGTNTDTQYF.

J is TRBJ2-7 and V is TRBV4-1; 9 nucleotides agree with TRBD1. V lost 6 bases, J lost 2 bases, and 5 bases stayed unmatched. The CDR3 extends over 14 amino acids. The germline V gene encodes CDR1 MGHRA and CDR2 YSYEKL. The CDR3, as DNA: TGCGCCAGCAGTTCCGACAGGGGGGCCTACGAGCAGTACTTC. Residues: CASSSDRGAYEQYF.

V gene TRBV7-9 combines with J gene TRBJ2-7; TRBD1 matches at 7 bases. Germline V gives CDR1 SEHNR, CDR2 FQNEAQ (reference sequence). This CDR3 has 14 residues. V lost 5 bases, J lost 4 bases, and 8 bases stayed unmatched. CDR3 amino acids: CASSHRQGDYEQYF. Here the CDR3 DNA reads TGTGCCAGCAGCCACCGACAGGGTGATTACGAGCAGTACTTC.

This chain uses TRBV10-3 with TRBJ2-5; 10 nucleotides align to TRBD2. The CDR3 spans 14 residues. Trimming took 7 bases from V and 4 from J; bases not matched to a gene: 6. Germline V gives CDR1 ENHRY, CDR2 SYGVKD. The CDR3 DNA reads TGTGCCATCAAAGCGGGAGGGCGTTTAGAGACCCAGTACTTC. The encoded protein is CAIKAGGRLETQYF.

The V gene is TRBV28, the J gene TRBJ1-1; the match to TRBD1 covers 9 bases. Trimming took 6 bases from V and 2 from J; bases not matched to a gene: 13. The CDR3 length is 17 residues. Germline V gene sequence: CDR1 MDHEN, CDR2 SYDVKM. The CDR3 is CASRSVGQGGGNTEAFF. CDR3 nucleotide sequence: TGTGCCAGCAGATCCGTGGGACAGGGTGGAGGTAACACTGAAGCTTTCTTT.

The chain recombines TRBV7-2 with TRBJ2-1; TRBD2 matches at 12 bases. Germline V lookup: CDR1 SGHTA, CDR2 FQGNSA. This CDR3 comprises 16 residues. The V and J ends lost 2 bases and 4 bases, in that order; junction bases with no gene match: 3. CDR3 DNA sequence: TGTGCCAGCAGCTTAAGAGGACTAGCGGGGTACAATGAGCAGTTCTTC. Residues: CASSLRGLAGYNEQFF.

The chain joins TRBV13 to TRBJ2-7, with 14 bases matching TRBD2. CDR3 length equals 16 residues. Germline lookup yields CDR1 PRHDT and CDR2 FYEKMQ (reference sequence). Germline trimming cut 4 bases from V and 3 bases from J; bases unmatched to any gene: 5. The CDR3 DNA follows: TGTGCCAGCAGCTCGGGACTAGCGGGAGCCAACTACGAGCAGTACTTC. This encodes CASSSGLAGANYEQYF.

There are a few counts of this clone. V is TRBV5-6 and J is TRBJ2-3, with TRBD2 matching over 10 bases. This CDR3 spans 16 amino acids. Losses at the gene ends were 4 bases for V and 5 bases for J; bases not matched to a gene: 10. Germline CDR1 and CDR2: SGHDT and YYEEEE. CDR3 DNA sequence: TGTGCCAGCAGCGGGGCCAGCGGGAGGGGGAAAGATACGCAGTATTTT. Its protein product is CASSGASGRGKDTQYF.

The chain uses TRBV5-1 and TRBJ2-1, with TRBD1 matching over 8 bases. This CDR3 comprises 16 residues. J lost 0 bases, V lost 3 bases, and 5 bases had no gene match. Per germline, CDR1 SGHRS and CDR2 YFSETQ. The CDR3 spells CASSWGQDRSYNEQFF. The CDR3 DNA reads TGCGCCAGCAGCTGGGGACAGGACCGCTCCTACAATGAGCAGTTCTTC.

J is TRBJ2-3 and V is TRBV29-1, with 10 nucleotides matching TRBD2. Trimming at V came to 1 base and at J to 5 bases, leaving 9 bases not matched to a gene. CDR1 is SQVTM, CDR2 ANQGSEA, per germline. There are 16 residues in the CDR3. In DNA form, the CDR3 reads TGCAGCGTTGAAGGGGAACTAGCGGGAAAAGGAGATACGCAGTATTTT. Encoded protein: CSVEGELAGKGDTQYF.

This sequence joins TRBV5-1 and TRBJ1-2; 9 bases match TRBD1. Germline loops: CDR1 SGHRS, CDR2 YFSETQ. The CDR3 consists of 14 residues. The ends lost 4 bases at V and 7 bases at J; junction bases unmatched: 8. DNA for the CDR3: TGCGCCAGCAGCACAGGGACAGGGAATGTTGGCTACACCTTC. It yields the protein CASSTGTGNVGYTF.

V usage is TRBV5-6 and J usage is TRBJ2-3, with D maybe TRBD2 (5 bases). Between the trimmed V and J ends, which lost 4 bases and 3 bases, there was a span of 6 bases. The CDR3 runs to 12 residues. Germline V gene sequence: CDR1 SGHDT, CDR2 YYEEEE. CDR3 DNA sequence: TGTGCCAGCAGCCCGGGGACAGATACGCAGTATTTT. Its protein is CASSPGTDTQYF.

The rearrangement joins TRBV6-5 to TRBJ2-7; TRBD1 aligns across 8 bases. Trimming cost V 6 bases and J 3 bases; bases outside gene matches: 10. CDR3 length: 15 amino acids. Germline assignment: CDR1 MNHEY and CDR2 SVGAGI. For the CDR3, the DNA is TGTGCCAGCAGGGCCGGGACAGGTGGCGTCTACGAGCAGTACTTC. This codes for CASRAGTGGVYEQYF.

CDR3 region: CASSLPTGEDRTDTQYF. The CDR3 nucleotides read TGTGCCAGCAGCTTACCGACGGGGGAGGATCGCACAGATACGCAGTATTTT. This chain connects TRBV7-9 to TRBJ2-3; possibly TRBD2 for D (6 bases). Germline CDR1 SEHNR, CDR2 FQNEAQ (reference sequence). V dropped 2 bases and J dropped 1 base, with 16 bases sitting between them. This CDR3 has 17 residues.

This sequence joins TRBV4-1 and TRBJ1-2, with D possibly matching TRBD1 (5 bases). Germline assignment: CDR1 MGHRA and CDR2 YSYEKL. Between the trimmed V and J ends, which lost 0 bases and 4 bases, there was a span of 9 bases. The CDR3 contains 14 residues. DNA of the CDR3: TGCGCCAGCAGCCAAGAAACAGGACCCTATGGCTACACCTTC. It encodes CASSQETGPYGYTF.